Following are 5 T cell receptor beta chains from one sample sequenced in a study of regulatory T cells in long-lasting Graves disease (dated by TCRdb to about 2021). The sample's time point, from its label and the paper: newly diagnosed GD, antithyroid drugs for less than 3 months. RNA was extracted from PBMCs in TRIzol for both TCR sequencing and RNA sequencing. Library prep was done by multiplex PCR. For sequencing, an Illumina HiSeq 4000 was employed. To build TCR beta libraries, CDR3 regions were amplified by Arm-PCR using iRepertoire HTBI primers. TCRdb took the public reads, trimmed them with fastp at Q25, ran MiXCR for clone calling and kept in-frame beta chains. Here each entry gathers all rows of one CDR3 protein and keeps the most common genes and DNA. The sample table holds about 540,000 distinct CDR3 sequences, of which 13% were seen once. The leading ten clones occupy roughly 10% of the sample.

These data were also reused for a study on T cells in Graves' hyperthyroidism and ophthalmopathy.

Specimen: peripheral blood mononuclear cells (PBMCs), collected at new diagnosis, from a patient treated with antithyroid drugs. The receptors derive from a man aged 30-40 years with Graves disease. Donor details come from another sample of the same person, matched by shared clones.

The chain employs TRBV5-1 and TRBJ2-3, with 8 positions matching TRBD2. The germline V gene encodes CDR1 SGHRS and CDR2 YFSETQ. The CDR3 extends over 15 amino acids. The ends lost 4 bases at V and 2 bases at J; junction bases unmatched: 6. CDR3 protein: CASSPGGGFTDTQYF. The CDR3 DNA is TGCGCCAGCAGCCCAGGCGGGGGGTTCACAGATACGCAGTATTTT.

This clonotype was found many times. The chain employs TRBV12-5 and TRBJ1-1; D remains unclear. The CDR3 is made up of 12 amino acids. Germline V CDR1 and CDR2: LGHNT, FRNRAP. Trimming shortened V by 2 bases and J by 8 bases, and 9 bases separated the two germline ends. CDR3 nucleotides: TGTGCTAGTGGTTTGAATCCCGCCGAAGCTTTCTTT. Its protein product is CASGLNPAEAFF.

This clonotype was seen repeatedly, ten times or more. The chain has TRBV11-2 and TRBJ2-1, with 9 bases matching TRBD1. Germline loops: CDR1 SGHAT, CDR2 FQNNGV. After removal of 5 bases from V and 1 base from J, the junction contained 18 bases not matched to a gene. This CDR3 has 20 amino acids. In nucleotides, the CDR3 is TGTGCCAGCAGCCCCACAGTGCGGCGGGACAGGGTATCTTCCTACAATGAGCAGTTCTTC. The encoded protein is CASSPTVRRDRVSSYNEQFF.

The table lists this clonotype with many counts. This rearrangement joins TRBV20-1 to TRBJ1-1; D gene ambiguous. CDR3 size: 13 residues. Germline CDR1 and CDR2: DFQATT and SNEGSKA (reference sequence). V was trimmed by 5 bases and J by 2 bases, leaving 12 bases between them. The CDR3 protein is CSALGPPNTEAFF. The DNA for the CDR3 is TGCAGTGCTCTAGGGCCCCCAAACACTGAAGCTTTCTTT.

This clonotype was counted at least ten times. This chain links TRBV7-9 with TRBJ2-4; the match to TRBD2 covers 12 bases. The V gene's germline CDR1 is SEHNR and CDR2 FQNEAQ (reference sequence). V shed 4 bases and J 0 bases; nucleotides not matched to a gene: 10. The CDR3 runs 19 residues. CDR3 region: CASSSRLAGVRLAKNIQYF. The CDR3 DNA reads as TGTGCCAGCAGCTCGCGACTAGCGGGAGTCCGCCTAGCCAAAAACATTCAGTACTTC.